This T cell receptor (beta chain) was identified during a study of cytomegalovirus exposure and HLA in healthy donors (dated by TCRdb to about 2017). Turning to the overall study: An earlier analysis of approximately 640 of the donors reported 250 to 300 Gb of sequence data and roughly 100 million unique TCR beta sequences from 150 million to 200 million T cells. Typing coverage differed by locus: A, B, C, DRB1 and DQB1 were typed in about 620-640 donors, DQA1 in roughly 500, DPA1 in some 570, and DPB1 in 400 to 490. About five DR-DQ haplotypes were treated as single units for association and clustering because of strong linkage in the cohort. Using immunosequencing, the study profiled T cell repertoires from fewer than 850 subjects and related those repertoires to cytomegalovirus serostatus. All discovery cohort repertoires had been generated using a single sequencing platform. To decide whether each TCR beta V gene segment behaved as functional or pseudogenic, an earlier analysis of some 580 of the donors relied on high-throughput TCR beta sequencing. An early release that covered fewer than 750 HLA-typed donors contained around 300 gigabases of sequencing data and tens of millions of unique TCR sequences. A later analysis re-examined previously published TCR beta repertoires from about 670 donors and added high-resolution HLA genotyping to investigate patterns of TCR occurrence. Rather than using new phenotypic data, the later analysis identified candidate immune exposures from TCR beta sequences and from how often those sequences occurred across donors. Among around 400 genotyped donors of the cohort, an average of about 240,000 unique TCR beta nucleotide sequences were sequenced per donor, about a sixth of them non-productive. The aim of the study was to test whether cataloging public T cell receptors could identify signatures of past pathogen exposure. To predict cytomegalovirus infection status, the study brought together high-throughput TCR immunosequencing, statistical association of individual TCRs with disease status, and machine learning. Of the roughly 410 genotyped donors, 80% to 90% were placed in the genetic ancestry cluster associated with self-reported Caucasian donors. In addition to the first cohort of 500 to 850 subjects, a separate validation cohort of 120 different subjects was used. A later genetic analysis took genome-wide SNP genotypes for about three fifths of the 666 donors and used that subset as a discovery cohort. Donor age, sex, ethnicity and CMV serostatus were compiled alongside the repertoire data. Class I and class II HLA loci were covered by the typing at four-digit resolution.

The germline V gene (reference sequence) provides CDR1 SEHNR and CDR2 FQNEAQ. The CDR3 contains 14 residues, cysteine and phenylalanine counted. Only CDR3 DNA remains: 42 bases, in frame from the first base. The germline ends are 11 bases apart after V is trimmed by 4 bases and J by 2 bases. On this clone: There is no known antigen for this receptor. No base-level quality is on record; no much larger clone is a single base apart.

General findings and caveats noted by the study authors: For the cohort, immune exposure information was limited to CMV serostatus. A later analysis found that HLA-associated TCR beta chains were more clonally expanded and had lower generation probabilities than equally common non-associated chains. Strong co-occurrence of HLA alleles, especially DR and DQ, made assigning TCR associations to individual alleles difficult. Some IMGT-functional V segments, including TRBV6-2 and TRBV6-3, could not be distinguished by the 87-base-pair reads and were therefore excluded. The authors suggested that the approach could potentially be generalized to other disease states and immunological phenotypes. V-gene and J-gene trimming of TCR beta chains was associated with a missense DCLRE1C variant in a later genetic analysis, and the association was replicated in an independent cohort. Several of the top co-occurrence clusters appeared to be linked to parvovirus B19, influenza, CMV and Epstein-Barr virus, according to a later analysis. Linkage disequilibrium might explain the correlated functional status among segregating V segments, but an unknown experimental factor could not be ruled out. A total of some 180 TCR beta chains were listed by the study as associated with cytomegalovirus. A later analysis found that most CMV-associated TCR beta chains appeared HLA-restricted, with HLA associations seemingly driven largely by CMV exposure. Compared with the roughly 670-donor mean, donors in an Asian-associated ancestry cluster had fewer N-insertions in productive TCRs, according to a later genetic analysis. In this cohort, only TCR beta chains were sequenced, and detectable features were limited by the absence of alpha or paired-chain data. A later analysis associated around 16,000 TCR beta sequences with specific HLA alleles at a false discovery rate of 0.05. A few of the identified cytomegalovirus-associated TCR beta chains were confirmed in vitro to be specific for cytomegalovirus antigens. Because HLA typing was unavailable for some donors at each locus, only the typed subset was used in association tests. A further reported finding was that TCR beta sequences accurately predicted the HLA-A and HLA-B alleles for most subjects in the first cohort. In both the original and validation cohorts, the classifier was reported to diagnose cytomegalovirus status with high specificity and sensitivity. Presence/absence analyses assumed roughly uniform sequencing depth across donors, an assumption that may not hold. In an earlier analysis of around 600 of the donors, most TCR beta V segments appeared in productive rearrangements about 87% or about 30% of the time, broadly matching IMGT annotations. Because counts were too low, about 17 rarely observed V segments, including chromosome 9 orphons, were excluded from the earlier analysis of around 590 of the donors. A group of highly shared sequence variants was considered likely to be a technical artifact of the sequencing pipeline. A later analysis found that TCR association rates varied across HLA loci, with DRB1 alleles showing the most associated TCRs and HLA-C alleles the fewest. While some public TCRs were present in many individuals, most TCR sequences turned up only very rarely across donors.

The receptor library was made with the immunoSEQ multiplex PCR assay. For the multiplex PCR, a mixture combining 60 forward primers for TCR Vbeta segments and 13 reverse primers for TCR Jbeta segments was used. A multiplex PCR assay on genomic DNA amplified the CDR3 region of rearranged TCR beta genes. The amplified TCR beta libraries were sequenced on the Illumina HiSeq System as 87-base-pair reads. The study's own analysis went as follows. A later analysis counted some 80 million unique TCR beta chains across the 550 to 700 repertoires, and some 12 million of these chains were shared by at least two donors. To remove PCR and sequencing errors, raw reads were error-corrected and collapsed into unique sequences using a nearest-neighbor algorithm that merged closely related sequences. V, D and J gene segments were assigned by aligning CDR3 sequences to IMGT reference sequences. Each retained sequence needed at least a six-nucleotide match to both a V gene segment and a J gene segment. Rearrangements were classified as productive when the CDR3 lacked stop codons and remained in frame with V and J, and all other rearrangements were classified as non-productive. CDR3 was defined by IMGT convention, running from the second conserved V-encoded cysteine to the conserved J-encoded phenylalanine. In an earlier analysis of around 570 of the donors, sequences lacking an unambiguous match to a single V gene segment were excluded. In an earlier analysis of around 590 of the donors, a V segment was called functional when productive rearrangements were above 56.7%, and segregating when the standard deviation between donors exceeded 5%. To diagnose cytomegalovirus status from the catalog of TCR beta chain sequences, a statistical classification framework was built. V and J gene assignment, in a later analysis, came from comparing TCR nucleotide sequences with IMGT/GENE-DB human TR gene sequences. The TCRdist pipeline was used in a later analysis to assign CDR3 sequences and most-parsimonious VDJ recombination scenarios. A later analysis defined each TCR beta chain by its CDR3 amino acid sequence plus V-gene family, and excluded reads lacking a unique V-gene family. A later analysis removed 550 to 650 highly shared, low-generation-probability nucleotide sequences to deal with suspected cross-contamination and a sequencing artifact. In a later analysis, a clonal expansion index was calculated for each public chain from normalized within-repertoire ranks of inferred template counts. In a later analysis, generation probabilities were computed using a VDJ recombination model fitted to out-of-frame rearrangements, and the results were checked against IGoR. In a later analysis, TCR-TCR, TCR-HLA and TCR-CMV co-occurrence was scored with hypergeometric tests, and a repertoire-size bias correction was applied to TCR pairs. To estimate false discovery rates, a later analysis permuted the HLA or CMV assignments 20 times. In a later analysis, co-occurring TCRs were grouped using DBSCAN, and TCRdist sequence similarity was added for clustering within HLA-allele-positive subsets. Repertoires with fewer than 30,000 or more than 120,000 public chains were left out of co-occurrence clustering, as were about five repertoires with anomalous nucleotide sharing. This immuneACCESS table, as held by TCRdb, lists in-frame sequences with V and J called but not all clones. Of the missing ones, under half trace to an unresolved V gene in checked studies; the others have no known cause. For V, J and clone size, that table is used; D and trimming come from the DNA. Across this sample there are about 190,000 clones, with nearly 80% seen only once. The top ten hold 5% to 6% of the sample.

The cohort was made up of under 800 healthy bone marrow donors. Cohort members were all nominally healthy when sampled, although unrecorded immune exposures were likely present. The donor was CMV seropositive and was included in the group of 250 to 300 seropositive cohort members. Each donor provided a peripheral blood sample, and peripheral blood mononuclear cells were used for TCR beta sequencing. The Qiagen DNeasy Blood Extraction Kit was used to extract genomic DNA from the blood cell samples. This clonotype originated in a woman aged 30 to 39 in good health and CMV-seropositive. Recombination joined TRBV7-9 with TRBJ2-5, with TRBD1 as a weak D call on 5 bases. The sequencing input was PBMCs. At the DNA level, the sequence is TGTGCCAGCAGCTCCCAGACAGTTCAAGAGACCCAGTACTTC. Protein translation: CASSSQTVQETQYF.